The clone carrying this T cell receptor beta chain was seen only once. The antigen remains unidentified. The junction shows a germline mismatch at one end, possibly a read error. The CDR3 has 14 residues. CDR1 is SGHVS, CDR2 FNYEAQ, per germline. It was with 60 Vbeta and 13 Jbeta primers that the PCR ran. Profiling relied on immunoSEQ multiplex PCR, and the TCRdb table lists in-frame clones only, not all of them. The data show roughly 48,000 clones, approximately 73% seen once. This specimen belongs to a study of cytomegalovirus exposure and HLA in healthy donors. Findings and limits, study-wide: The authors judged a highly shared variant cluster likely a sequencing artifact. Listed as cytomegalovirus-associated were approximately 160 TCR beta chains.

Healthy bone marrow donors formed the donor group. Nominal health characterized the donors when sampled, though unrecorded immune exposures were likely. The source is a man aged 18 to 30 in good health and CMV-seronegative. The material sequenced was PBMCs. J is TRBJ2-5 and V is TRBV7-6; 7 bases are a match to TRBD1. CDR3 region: CASSQPGGQGTQYF. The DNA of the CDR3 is TGTGCCAGCAGCCAGCCAGGGGGACAAGGGACCCAGTACTTC.